This T cell receptor beta chain is drawn from a study of T cell responses to AZD1222 COVID-19 vaccine. The protocol was immunoSEQ multiplex PCR, while the TCRdb copy is restricted to in-frame clones and leaves out a portion. The repertoire includes under 140,000 clones, less than 95% of them detected once, and around 3% sits in the top ten. Germline lookup yields CDR1 MNHEY and CDR2 SVGEGT. The V and J ends lost 0 bases and 11 bases, in that order; junction bases with no gene match: 7. This CDR3 region has 14 residues. Worth noting for this clone: Antigen unknown.

Study-wide points: Regions 160-218 and 743-854 dominated among vaccine-associated CD4 TCRs spanning spike. A reported finding is that nearly half of spike-specific TCRs target unmutated variant regions. Most donors were white British and more were female, and clonal diversity was possibly underestimated.

The origin of this receptor is an adult who received the AZD1222 COVID-19 vaccine. The chain is built from TRBV6-2 or TRBV6-3 and TRBJ2-1, with 7 bases fitting TRBD2. The starting material was peripheral blood, obtained 28 days after the second AZD1222 dose. The CDR3 DNA follows: TGTGCCAGCAGTTACTCGATTGGCGGGAGTAAGCAGTTCTTC. Its protein is CASSYSIGGSKQFF.